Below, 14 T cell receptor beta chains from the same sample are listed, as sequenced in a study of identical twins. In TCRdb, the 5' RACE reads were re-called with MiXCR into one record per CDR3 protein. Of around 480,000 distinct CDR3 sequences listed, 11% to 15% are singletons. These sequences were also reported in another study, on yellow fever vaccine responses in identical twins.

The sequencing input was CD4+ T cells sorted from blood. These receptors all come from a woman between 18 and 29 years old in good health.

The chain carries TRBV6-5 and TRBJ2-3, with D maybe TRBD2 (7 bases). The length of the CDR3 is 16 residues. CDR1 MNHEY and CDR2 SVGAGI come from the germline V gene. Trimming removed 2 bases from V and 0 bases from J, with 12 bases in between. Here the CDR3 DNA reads TGTGCCAGCAGTTACGAGGCGGGGGCCAGCACAGATACGCAGTATTTT. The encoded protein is CASSYEAGASTDTQYF.

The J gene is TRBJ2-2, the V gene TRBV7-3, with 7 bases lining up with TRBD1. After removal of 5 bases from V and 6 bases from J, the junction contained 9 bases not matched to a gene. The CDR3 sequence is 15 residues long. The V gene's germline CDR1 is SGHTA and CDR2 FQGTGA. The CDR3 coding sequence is TGTGCCAGCAGCCGACAGGGAGTAGGGCCCGGGGAGCTGTTTTTT. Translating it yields CASSRQGVGPGELFF. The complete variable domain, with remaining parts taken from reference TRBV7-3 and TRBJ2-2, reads GAGVSQTPSNKVTEKGKYVELRCDPISGHTALYWYRQSLGQGPEFLIYFQGTGAADDSGLPNDRFFAVRPEGSVSTLKIQRTERGDSAVYLCASSRQGVGPGELFFGEGSRLTVL.

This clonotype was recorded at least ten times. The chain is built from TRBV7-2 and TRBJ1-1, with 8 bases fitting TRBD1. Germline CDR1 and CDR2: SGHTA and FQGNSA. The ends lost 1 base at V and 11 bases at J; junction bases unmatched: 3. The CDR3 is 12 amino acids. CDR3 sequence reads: CASSLEDRAAFF. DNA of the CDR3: TGTGCCAGCAGCTTAGAGGACAGGGCTGCTTTCTTT. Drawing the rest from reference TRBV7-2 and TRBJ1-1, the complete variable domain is GAGVSQSPSNKVTEKGKDVELRCDPISGHTALYWYRQSLGQGLEFLIYFQGNSAPDKSGLPSDRFSAERTGGSVSTLTIQRTQQEDSAVYLCASSLEDRAAFFGQGTRLTVV.

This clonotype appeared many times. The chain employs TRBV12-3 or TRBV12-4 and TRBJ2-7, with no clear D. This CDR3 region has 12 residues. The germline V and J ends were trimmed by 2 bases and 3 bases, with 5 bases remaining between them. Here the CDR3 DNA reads TGTGCCAGCAGTTTAAACTACTACGAGCAGTACTTC. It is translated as CASSLNYYEQYF.

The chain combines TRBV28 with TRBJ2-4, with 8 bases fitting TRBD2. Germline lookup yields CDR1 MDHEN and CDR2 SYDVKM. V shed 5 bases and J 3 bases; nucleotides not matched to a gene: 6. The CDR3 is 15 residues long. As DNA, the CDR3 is TGTGCCAGCAGTCCATCCGGGACTAGCAAAAACATTCAGTACTTC. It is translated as CASSPSGTSKNIQYF.

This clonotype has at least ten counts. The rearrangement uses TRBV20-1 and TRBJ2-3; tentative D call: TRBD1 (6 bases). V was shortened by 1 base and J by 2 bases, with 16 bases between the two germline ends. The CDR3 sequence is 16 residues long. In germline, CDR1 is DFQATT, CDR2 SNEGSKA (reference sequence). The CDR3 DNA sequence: TGCAGTGCTAGAGTGGTTGGGGGCCCACACACAGATACGCAGTATTTT. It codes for CSARVVGGPHTDTQYF.

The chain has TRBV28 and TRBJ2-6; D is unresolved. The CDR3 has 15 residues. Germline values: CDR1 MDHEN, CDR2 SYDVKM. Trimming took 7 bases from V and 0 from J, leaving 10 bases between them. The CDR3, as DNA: TGTGCCAGCAACCCTCGGGCCTCTGGGGCCAACGTCCTGACTTTC. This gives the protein CASNPRASGANVLTF.

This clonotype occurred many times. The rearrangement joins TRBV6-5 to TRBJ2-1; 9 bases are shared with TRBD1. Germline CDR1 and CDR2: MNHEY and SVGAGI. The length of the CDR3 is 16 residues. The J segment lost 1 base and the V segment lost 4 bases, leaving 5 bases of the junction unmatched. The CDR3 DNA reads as TGTGCCAGCAGTTCGAGGGGGACAGGGTCCTACAATGAGCAGTTCTTC. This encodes CASSSRGTGSYNEQFF.

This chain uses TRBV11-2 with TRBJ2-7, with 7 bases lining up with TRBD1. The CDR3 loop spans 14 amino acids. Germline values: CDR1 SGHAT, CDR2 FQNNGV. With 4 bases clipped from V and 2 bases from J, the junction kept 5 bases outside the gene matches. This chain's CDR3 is CASSSGQATYEQYF. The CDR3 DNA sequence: TGTGCCAGCAGCTCCGGACAGGCAACCTACGAGCAGTACTTC.

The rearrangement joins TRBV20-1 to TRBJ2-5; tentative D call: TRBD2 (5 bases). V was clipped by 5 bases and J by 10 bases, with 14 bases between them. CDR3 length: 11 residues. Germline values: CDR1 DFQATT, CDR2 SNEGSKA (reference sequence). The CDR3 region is CSAERDSGQYF. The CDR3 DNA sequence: TGCAGTGCTGAGAGGGATTCAGGCCAGTACTTC.

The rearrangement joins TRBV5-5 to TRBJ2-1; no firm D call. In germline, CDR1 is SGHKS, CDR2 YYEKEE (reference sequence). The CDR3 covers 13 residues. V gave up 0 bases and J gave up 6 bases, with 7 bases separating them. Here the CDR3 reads CASSLGWANEQFF. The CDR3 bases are TGTGCCAGCAGCTTGGGTTGGGCCAATGAGCAGTTCTTC. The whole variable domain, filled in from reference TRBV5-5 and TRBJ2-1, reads DAGVTQSPTHLIKTRGQQVTLRCSPISGHKSVSWYQQVLGQGPQFIFQYYEKEERGRGNFPDRFSARQFPNYSSELNVNALLLGDSALYLCASSLGWANEQFFGPGTRLTVL.

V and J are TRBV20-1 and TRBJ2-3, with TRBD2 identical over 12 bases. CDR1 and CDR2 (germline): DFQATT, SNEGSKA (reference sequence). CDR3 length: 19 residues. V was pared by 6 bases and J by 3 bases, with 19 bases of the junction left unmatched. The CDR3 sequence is CSAPHWTSGKVMGTDTQYF. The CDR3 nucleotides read TGCAGTGCCCCGCATTGGACTAGCGGGAAGGTGATGGGTACAGATACGCAGTATTTT.

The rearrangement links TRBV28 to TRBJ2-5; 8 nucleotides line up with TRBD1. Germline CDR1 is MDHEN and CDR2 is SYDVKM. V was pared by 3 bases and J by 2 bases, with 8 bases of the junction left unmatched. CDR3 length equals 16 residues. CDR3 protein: CASSFVQGAEQETQYF. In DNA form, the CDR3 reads TGTGCCAGCAGTTTCGTTCAGGGGGCCGAACAAGAGACCCAGTACTTC.

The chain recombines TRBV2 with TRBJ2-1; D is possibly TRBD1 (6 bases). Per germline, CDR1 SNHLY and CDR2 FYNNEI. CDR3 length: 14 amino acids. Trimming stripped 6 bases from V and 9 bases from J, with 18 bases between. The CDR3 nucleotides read TGTGCCAGCAGGAAGGGGTCACAGGGTCTTGAGCAGTTCTTC. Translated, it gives CASRKGSQGLEQFF.